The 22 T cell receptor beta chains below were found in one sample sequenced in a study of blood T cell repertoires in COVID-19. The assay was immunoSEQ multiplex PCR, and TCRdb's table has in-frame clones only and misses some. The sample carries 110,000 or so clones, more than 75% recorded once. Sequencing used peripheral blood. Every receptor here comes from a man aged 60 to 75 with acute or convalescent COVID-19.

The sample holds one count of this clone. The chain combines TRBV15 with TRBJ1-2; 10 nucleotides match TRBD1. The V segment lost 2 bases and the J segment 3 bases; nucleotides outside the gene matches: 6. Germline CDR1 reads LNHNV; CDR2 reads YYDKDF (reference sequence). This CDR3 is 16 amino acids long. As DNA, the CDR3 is TGTGCCACCAGCAGAACCCCGACAGGGGGCTACTATGGCTACACCTTC. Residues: CATSRTPTGGYYGYTF.

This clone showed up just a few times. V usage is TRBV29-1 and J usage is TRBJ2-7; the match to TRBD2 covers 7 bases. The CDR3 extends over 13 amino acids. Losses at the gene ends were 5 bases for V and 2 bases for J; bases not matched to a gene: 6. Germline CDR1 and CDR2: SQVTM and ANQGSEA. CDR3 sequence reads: CSVSQGGAYEQYF. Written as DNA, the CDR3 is TGCAGCGTTAGTCAGGGAGGGGCCTACGAGCAGTACTTC.

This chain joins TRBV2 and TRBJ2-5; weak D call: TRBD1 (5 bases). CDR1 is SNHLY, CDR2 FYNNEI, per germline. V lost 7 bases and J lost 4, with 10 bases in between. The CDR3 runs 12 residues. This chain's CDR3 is CASNGAGETQYF. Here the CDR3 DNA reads TGTGCCAGCAATGGGGCTGGAGAGACCCAGTACTTC.

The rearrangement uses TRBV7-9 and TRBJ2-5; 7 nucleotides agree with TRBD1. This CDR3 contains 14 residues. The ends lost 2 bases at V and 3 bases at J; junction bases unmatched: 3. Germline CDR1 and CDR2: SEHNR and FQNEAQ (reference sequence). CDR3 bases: TGTGCCAGCAGCTTATACAGGGGTGAAGAGACCCAGTACTTC. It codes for CASSLYRGEETQYF.

The CDR3 sequence is CASSHSLGEGNEQYF. CDR3 DNA: TGCGCCAGCAGCCATAGCCTGGGAGAAGGTAACGAGCAGTACTTC. V is TRBV4-1 and J is TRBJ2-7; a weak D match, TRBD2 (5 bases). The germline gives CDR1 MGHRA, CDR2 YSYEKL. The V gene lost 3 bases and the J gene lost 5 bases, with 17 bases spanning the gap. This CDR3 contains 15 residues.

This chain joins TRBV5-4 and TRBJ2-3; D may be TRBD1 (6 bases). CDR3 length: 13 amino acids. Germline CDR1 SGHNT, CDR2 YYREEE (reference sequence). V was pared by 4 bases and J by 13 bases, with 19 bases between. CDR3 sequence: CASSPWVDSRKYF. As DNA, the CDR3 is TGTGCCAGCAGCCCATGGGTGGACAGCCGAAAGTATTTT.

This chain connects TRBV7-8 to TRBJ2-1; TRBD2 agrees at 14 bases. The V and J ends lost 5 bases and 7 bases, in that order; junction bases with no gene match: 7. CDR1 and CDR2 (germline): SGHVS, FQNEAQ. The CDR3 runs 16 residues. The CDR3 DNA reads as TGTGCCAGCAGCCCTGGGACTAGCGGGAGTAGTAATGAGCAGTTCTTC. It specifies CASSPGTSGSSNEQFF.

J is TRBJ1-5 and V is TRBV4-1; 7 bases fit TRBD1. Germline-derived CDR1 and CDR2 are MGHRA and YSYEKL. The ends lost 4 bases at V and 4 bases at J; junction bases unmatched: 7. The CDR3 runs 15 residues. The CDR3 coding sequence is TGCGCCAGCAGCCTGGAGGGGGGACAGAATCAGCCCCAGCATTTT. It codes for CASSLEGGQNQPQHF.

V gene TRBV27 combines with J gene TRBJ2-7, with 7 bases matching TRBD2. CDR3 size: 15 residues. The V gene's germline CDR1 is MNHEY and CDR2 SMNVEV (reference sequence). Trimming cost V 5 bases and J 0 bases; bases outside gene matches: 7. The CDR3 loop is CASSLLAASSYEQYF. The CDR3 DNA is TGTGCCAGCAGTCTCCTAGCGGCCAGCTCCTACGAGCAGTACTTC.

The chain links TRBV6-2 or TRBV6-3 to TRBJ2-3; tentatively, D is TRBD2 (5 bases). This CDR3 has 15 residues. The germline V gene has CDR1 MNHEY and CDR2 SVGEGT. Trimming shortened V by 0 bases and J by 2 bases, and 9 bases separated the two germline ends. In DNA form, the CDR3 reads TGTGCCAGCAGTTACTCCCCGGGAAACACAGATACGCAGTATTTT. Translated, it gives CASSYSPGNTDTQYF.

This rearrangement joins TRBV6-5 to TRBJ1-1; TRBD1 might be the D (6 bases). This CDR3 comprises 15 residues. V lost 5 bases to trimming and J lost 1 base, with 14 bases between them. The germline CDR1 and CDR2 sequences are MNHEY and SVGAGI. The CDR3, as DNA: TGTGCCAGCAGTCCCATGAGGGGGGGGAACACTGAAGCTTTCTTT. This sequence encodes CASSPMRGGNTEAFF.

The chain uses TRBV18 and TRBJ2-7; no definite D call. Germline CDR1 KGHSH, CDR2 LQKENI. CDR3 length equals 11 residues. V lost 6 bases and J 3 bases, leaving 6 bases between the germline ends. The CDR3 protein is CASSPGYEQYF. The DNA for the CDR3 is TGTGCCAGCTCCCCCGGCTACGAGCAGTACTTC.

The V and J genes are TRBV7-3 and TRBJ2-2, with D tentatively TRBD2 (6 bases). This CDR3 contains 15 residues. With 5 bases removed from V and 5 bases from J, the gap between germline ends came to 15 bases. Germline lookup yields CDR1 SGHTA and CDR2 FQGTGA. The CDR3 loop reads CASSPGGVRTGELFF. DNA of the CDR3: TGTGCCAGCAGCCCAGGCGGGGTACGGACCGGGGAGCTGTTTTTT.

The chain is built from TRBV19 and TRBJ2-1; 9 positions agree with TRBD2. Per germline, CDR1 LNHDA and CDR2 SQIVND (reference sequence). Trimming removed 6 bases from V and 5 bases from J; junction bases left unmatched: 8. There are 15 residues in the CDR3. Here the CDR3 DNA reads TGTGCCAGTAGGCGGGAGGGCCTCCCACACAATGAGCAGTTCTTC. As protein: CASRREGLPHNEQFF.

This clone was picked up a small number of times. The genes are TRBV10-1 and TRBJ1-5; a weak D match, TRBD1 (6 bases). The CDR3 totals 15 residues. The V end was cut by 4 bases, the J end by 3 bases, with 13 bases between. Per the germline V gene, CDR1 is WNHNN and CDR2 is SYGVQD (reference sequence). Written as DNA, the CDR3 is TGCGCCAGCAGTGGGAACAGGGCCAACAATCAGCCCCAGCATTTT. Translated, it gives CASSGNRANNQPQHF.

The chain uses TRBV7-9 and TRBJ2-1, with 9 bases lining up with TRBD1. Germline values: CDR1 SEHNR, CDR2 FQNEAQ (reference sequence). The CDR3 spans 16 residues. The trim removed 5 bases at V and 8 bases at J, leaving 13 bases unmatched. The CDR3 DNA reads TGTGCCAGCAGCGGCCGGGACAGGGCGTCGGGGGATGAGCAGTTCTTC. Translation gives CASSGRDRASGDEQFF.

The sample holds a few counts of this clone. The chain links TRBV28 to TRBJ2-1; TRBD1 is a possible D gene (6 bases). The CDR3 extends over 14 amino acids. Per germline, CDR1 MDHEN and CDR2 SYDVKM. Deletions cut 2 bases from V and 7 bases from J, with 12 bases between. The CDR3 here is CASSLTGLWNEQFF. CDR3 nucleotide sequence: TGTGCCAGCAGTTTAACAGGGCTATGGAATGAGCAGTTCTTC.

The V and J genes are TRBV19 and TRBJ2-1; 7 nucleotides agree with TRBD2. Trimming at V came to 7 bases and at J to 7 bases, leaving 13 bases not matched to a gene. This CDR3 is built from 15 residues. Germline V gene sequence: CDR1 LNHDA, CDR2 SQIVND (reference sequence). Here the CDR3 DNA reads TGTGCCAGTACCGAACGAGGGAGCGGGACGAATGAGCAGTTCTTC. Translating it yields CASTERGSGTNEQFF.

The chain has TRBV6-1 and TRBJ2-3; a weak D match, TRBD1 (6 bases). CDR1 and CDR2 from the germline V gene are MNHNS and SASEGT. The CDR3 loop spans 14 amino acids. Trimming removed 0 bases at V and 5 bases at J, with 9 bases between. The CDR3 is CASSEANREDTQYF. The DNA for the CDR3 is TGTGCCAGCAGTGAAGCCAACAGGGAAGATACGCAGTATTTT.

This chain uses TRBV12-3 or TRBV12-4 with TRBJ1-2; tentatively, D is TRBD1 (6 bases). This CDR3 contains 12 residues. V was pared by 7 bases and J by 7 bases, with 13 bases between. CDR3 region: CASTTGRGGYTF. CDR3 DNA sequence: TGTGCCAGCACCACAGGGCGAGGTGGCTACACCTTC.

The CDR3 DNA follows: TGTGCCAGTAGTGCCCAGACAGGGAGTGAAGCTTTCTTT. This encodes CASSAQTGSEAFF. V gene TRBV19 combines with J gene TRBJ1-1; 7 bases map to TRBD1. Germline assignment: CDR1 LNHDA and CDR2 SQIVND (reference sequence). Losses at the gene ends were 5 bases for V and 7 bases for J; bases not matched to a gene: 7. This CDR3 is 13 amino acids long.

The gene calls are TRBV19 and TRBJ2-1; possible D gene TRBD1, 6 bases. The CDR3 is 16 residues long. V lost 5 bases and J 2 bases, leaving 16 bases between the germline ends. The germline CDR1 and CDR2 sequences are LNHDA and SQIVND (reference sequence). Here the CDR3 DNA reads TGTGCCAGTAGTCCGATACGACAGGCAACCTACAATGAGCAGTTCTTC. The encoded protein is CASSPIRQATYNEQFF. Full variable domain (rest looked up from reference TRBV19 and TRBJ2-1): DGGITQSPKYLFRKEGQNVTLSCEQNLNHDAMYWYRQDPGQGLRLIYYSQIVNDFQKGDIAEGYSVSREKKESFPLTVTSAQKNPTAFYLCASSPIRQATYNEQFFGPGTRLTVL.